The present TCR beta chain was sequenced within a study of blood T cell repertoires in COVID-19. On the study more broadly: Samples taken during acute and convalescent COVID-19 were collected in the United States, Italy and Spain. Sample material is recorded as cDNA or gDNA derived from T cells, B-cell-depleted T cells, or PBMCs.

Trimming left V 0 bases short and J 6 bases short, with 15 bases between. Germline V gives CDR1 LGHNA, CDR2 YSLEER. The CDR3 extends over 15 amino acids. Seattle enrolled patients during active infection and tracked them longitudinally. Some clones are missing from TCRdb's copy, which holds only in-frame ones; the method was immunoSEQ multiplex PCR. This repertoire shows 250,000 to 350,000 clones, approximately 83% found once; its top ten account for 15% to 18%. The chain combines TRBV4-3 with TRBJ2-7; weak D call: TRBD2 (6 bases). The receptor's source is a person between 65 and 80 years old with COVID-19, enrolled during active disease. Sequences were obtained from peripheral blood. CDR3 in amino acids: CASSQDKRAGFEQYF. The CDR3 DNA reads TGCGCCAGCAGCCAAGATAAAAGAGCGGGCTTCGAGCAGTACTTC.